A selection of T cell receptor beta chains follows, all from one sample in a study of blood T cell repertoires in COVID-19. Profiling relied on immunoSEQ multiplex PCR, and the TCRdb table lists in-frame clones only, not all of them. The sample shows a few hundred thousand clones, 88% of them seen only once. Input material: PBMCs or T cells enriched from blood (not recorded which). Every receptor here comes from a woman in her late teens or twenties who had been exposed to COVID-19. Each CDR3 is given without its conserved first and last residue.

v_gene	j_gene	CDR3aa
TRBV19	TRBJ1-3	ASSITPDRLISSGNTIY
TRBV19	TRBJ1-1	ASSTGRRDTEAF
TRBV3-1/TRBV3-2	TRBJ1-6	ASSQVQAMNSPLH
TRBV28	TRBJ2-1	ASSRTVSGNEQF
TRBV7-9	TRBJ1-4	ASSPEGQGTNEKLF
TRBV18	TRBJ2-7	ASSRSRAGQYEQY
TRBV27	TRBJ1-2	ASSSISGNDYGYT
TRBV19	TRBJ2-3	ASSEVDTQY
TRBV19	TRBJ2-1	ATLAGYNEQF
TRBV7-6	TRBJ2-7	ASSLEAGYYEQY
TRBV12-5	TRBJ1-2	ARTRGYGYT
TRBV27	TRBJ1-2	ASSPGQALNYGYT
TRBV19	TRBJ1-1	ASSILDRVNTEAF
TRBV5-6	TRBJ2-1	ASSLGLSEQF
TRBV12-3/TRBV12-4	TRBJ2-7	ASSSTGIEQY
TRBV6-1	TRBJ1-2	ASSEGALRGINYGYT
TRBV16	TRBJ1-1	ASSQTPTGAGTEAF
TRBV7-9	TRBJ2-1	ASSLNSGSDIDEQF
TRBV11-3	TRBJ2-3	ASSAGTVAGGGTDTQY
TRBV7-8	TRBJ1-6	ASSRTGIRTGSPLH
TRBV7-2	TRBJ2-5	ASSFGDRRETQY
TRBV3-1/TRBV3-2	TRBJ2-1	ASSQGRQGPYNEQF
TRBV28	TRBJ2-1	ASSFPGLAGGDEQF
TRBV20-1	TRBJ1-2	SASPQGRGSSYGYT
TRBV7-2	TRBJ1-1	ASSAQGTVTEAF
TRBV27	TRBJ1-5	ASTWGVGQPQH